The 26 T cell receptor beta chains in this list originate from one sample, sequenced in a study of PD-1 blockade in classical Hodgkin lymphoma (dated by TCRdb to about 2020). Library preparation was by the immunoSEQ multiplex PCR assay. This immuneACCESS table, as held by TCRdb, lists in-frame sequences with V and J called but not all clones. Of the missing ones, under half trace to an unresolved V gene in checked studies; the others have no known cause. Within this sample are 11,000 to 15,000 clones, with 91% of them counted one time only. In total, the top ten clones hold roughly 6% of the sample. This specimen's time point label, per the study, means: newly diagnosed, previously untreated cHL patient sample. A Miltenyi CD8+ T cell isolation kit was used for magnetic negative selection to purify CD8+ T cells from thawed PBMCs. The sequencing sample was made of CD8+ T cells from blood. These receptors originate from a human donor with classical Hodgkin lymphoma.

This clone appeared once. The chain carries TRBV28 and TRBJ1-3, with D unclear. V shed 1 base and J shed 0 bases, with 13 bases lying between them. The germline gives CDR1 MDHEN, CDR2 SYDVKM. The CDR3 length is 17 residues. CDR3 residues: CASSLFVGGSSGNTIYF. The DNA for the CDR3 is TGTGCCAGCAGTTTATTCGTTGGCGGCAGCTCTGGAAACACCATATATTTT.

This chain uses TRBV5-4 with TRBJ1-1; D ambiguous. The length of the CDR3 is 13 residues. The V gene lost 2 bases and the J gene lost 6 bases, with 11 bases spanning the gap. The germline gives CDR1 SGHNT, CDR2 YYREEE (reference sequence). CDR3 DNA sequence: TGTGCCAGCAGCTTCCAAAGCTCGGCTGAAGCTTTCTTT. It translates to CASSFQSSAEAFF.

This rearrangement joins TRBV10-3 to TRBJ2-1, with TRBD2 matching 9 bases. The V and J ends lost 0 bases and 3 bases, in that order; junction bases with no gene match: 3. The CDR3 is 16 residues long. CDR1 and CDR2 from the germline V gene are ENHRY and SYGVKD. The CDR3 loop is CAISESLAGVYNEQFF. CDR3 sequence (DNA): TGTGCCATCAGTGAGTCACTAGCGGGTGTCTACAATGAGCAGTTCTTC.

The chain couples TRBV2 to TRBJ1-2; 8 bases are a match to TRBD1. Germline V CDR1 and CDR2: SNHLY, FYNNEI. V trimming: 4 bases; J trimming: 3 bases; junction bases outside the gene matches: 10. The CDR3 is 16 amino acids. The CDR3 DNA sequence: TGTGCCAGCAGTGTTGGGTCCAGGGGGCTAGACTATGGCTACACCTTC. Amino acids: CASSVGSRGLDYGYTF.

This clone has only a few counts. The V and J genes are TRBV18 and TRBJ2-7; D not resolved. The CDR3 extends over 12 amino acids. V lost 2 bases and J 5 bases, leaving 7 bases between the germline ends. CDR1 KGHSH and CDR2 LQKENI come from the germline V gene. This CDR3 reads CASSPWLHEQYV. The CDR3 nucleotides are TGTGCCAGCTCACCATGGCTTCACGAGCAGTACGTC.

This rearrangement joins TRBV27 to TRBJ2-7; TRBD2 matches 11 bases. Germline V gives CDR1 MNHEY, CDR2 SMNVEV (reference sequence). The V segment lost 4 bases and the J segment 6 bases; nucleotides outside the gene matches: 5. The CDR3 sequence is 14 residues long. The CDR3 here is CASSYAGLAGEQYF. The CDR3 nucleotides are TGTGCCAGCAGTTACGCAGGACTAGCGGGCGAGCAGTACTTC.

The V call is TRBV7-9, the J call TRBJ2-3, with TRBD2 as a possible D gene (6 bases). The CDR3 has 17 amino acids. V lost 1 base and J lost 0, with 14 bases in between. In germline, CDR1 is SEHNR, CDR2 FQNEAQ (reference sequence). Here the CDR3 reads CASSLGGTPRSTDTQYF. The CDR3 DNA reads as TGTGCCAGCAGCTTAGGCGGGACTCCGCGAAGCACAGATACGCAGTATTTT.

This clone was seen just once. The gene calls are TRBV19 and TRBJ2-1; 10 nucleotides line up with TRBD2. The CDR3 is 14 amino acids. The junction had 7 bases not matched to a gene; V was cut back by 5 bases and J by 9 bases. CDR1 LNHDA and CDR2 SQIVND come from the germline V gene (reference sequence). Here the CDR3 reads CASSSSGRGGEQFF. CDR3 bases: TGTGCCAGTAGTTCGAGCGGGAGGGGAGGTGAGCAGTTCTTC.

The chain carries TRBV29-1 and TRBJ2-1; 7 nucleotides align to TRBD1. V dropped 6 bases and J dropped 8; count of bases not matched to a gene: 10. Germline V gives CDR1 SQVTM, CDR2 ANQGSEA. The CDR3 totals 13 residues. CDR3 region: CSVLLLGGDEQFF. The CDR3 DNA is TGCAGCGTCCTACTATTAGGGGGCGATGAGCAGTTCTTC.

The chain joins TRBV4-1 to TRBJ2-1; weak D call: TRBD2 (5 bases). The V end lost 1 base, the J end lost 7 bases, and 5 bases lay between the germline ends. CDR3 length equals 12 residues. Germline V gene data show CDR1 as MGHRA and CDR2 as YSYEKL. This chain's CDR3 is CASSQAGNEQFF. CDR3 nucleotide sequence: TGCGCCAGCAGCCAAGCGGGAAATGAGCAGTTCTTC.

Concerning this clone itself: The junction departs from germline at one end; a sequencing error may be responsible. CDR3: CASSPLVGLAGNGQFF. In DNA, the CDR3 is TGTGCCAGCAGTCCCCTAGTGGGACTAGCGGGGAATGGGCAGTTCTTC. V usage is TRBV27 and J usage is TRBJ2-1; 13 nucleotides line up with TRBD2. This CDR3 is 16 amino acids long. CDR1 is MNHEY, CDR2 SMNVEV, per germline (reference sequence).

This sequence joins TRBV11-2 and TRBJ2-3; 10 bases agree with TRBD2. With 4 bases clipped from V and 5 bases from J, the junction kept 6 bases outside the gene matches. Germline values: CDR1 SGHAT, CDR2 FQNNGV. The CDR3 sequence is 15 residues long. CDR3 region: CASSSLAGDKDTQYF. The CDR3 DNA follows: TGTGCCAGCAGCTCCCTAGCGGGAGATAAAGATACGCAGTATTTT.

The chain employs TRBV7-6 and TRBJ2-5, with TRBD2 identical over 12 bases. Germline V gives CDR1 SGHVS, CDR2 FNYEAQ. CDR3 length: 16 amino acids. V dropped 5 bases and J dropped 0; count of bases not matched to a gene: 4. CDR3 in amino acids: CASSRLAGADQETQYF. CDR3 in DNA: TGTGCCAGCAGCAGACTAGCGGGAGCAGACCAAGAGACCCAGTACTTC. The variable domain in full, with the rest retrieved from reference TRBV7-6 and TRBJ2-5, is GAGVSQSPRYKVTKRGQDVALRCDPISGHVSLYWYRQALGQGPEFLTYFNYEAQQDKSGLPNDRFSAERPEGSISTLTIQRTEQRDSAMYRCASSRLAGADQETQYFGPGTRLLVL.

This chain connects TRBV28 to TRBJ2-1; 12 bases are shared with TRBD2. V shed 5 bases and J 0 bases; nucleotides not matched to a gene: 2. CDR1 is MDHEN, CDR2 SYDVKM, per germline. The CDR3 spans 16 residues. The CDR3 bases are TGTGCCAGCAGTACGACTAGCGGGAGCTCCTACAATGAGCAGTTCTTC. Translation: CASSTTSGSSYNEQFF.

This chain connects TRBV4-1 to TRBJ2-3; tentatively, D is TRBD2 (7 bases). Germline CDR1 and CDR2: MGHRA and YSYEKL. V was clipped by 6 bases and J by 6 bases, with 22 bases between them. The CDR3 sequence is 16 residues long. The CDR3 sequence is CASRSNRERGADTQYF. Written as DNA, the CDR3 is TGCGCCAGCAGAAGCAACCGGGAACGGGGGGCGGATACGCAGTATTTT.

The chain couples TRBV7-9 to TRBJ1-1; no firm D call. V lost 3 bases and J 1 base, leaving 9 bases between the germline ends. Germline V gene data show CDR1 as SEHNR and CDR2 as FQNEAQ (reference sequence). The CDR3 length is 14 residues. This CDR3 is CASSFWAENTEAFF. CDR3 sequence (DNA): TGTGCCAGCAGCTTCTGGGCCGAGAACACTGAAGCTTTCTTT.

This clone was seen once. The chain carries TRBV29-1 and TRBJ2-2; 9 nucleotides agree with TRBD2. Germline V lookup: CDR1 SQVTM, CDR2 ANQGSEA. V gave up 5 bases and J gave up 4 bases; unmatched junction bases: 5. There are 14 residues in the CDR3. The CDR3 here is CSVHSGSGTGELFF. The CDR3 DNA reads as TGCAGCGTTCATAGCGGGAGTGGCACCGGGGAGCTGTTTTTT.

This clone occurred once. V and J are TRBV6-6 and TRBJ2-7; D perhaps matches TRBD1 (6 bases). The CDR3 is 11 amino acids. Germline V gives CDR1 MNHNY, CDR2 SVGAGI (reference sequence). Between the trimmed V and J ends, which lost 8 bases and 4 bases, there was a span of 9 bases. The CDR3 here is CASGGDYEQYF. CDR3 in DNA: TGTGCCAGCGGGGGCGATTACGAGCAGTACTTC.

A single count supports this clone. The rearrangement joins TRBV19 to TRBJ1-1, with unresolved D. The V gene's germline CDR1 is LNHDA and CDR2 SQIVND (reference sequence). V was trimmed by 1 base and J by 4 bases, leaving 7 bases between them. The CDR3 has 13 residues. CDR3 amino acids: CASSIGPATEAFF. CDR3 coding DNA: TGTGCCAGTAGTATAGGACCAGCCACTGAAGCTTTCTTT.

This chain joins TRBV6-6 and TRBJ1-5; D is perhaps TRBD1 (5 bases). This CDR3 is 13 amino acids long. Trimming stripped 10 bases from V and 3 bases from J, with 13 bases between. Germline-derived CDR1 and CDR2 are MNHNY and SVGAGI (reference sequence). The CDR3 sequence: CATGTANNQPQHF. DNA of the CDR3: TGTGCCACCGGGACGGCCAACAATCAGCCCCAGCATTTT.

The chain is built from TRBV11-2 and TRBJ2-7, with 7 bases aligning to TRBD2. This CDR3 is built from 14 residues. J was trimmed by 2 bases and V by 0 bases; bases with no gene match: 1. Germline V gives CDR1 SGHAT, CDR2 FQNNGV. CDR3 residues: CASSLEAGAYEQYF. As DNA, the CDR3 is TGTGCCAGCAGCTTAGAGGCGGGGGCCTACGAGCAGTACTTC.

The chain recombines TRBV19 with TRBJ2-3, with 7 bases identical to TRBD1. V trimming: 5 bases; J trimming: 0 bases; junction bases outside the gene matches: 5. Germline V gene sequence: CDR1 LNHDA, CDR2 SQIVND (reference sequence). This CDR3 region has 15 residues. Here the CDR3 reads CASSAGTASTDTQYF. In DNA, the CDR3 is TGTGCCAGTAGTGCCGGGACAGCCAGCACAGATACGCAGTATTTT.

The V and J genes are TRBV5-6 and TRBJ1-2; D ambiguous. The CDR3 runs to 14 residues. Germline CDR1 reads SGHDT; CDR2 reads YYEEEE. V was cut by 4 bases and J by 0 bases, with 10 bases left in between. In nucleotides, the CDR3 is TGTGCCAGCAGCGAAGTCTATCCTAACTATGGCTACACCTTC. Its protein is CASSEVYPNYGYTF. Looking up the rest from reference TRBV5-6 and TRBJ1-2 gives the full variable domain: DAGVTQSPTHLIKTRGQQVTLRCSPKSGHDTVSWYQQALGQGPQFIFQYYEEEERQRGNFPDRFSGHQFPNYSSELNVNALLLGDSALYLCASSEVYPNYGYTFGSGTRLTVV.

V usage is TRBV9 and J usage is TRBJ2-7; 9 bases align to TRBD1. Germline V lookup: CDR1 SGDLS, CDR2 YYNGEE. The length of the CDR3 is 15 residues. After removal of 3 bases from V and 2 bases from J, the junction contained 6 bases not matched to a gene. CDR3 sequence: CASSGAGTGTYEQYF. The DNA of the CDR3 is TGTGCCAGCAGCGGAGCCGGGACAGGGACCTACGAGCAGTACTTC. The complete variable domain, with remaining parts taken from reference TRBV9 and TRBJ2-7, reads DSGVTQTPKHLITATGQRVTLRCSPRSGDLSVYWYQQSLDQGLQFLIQYYNGEERAKGNILERFSAQQFPDLHSELNLSSLELGDSALYFCASSGAGTGTYEQYFGPGTRLTVT.

V usage is TRBV27 and J usage is TRBJ1-6; D unresolved. CDR3 length equals 15 residues. V dropped 0 bases and J dropped 8 bases, with 11 bases sitting between them. In germline, CDR1 is MNHEY, CDR2 SMNVEV (reference sequence). CDR3 nucleotide sequence: TGTGCCAGCAGTTTATCGGCGGGGAGCCATTCACCCCTCCACTTT. This gives the protein CASSLSAGSHSPLHF.

The chain uses TRBV9 and TRBJ2-7; D not certain. The CDR3 has 12 residues. Germline V gene data show CDR1 as SGDLS and CDR2 as YYNGEE. V was clipped by 4 bases and J by 2 bases, with 7 bases between them. The CDR3 protein is CASSLRTYEQYV. CDR3 in DNA: TGTGCCAGCAGCCTTCGGACCTACGAGCAGTACGTC.